This TCR beta chain was sequenced during a study of blood T cell repertoires in COVID-19. Across the whole study: The United States, Italy and Spain were the sources of the acute and convalescent COVID-19 samples. Nucleic acid was either cDNA or gDNA, and it came from T cells, B-cell-depleted T cells, or PBMCs.

The V gene end was trimmed by 2 bases and the J gene end by 6 bases; junction bases not matched to a gene: 5. The CDR3 sequence is 14 residues long. In germline, CDR1 is SGHRS, CDR2 YFSETQ. Assay: immunoSEQ multiplex PCR; the TCRdb copy retains only in-frame clones and omits some. The sample holds approximately 150,000 clones, more than 75% seen once. This receptor was taken from a man in his forties with acute or convalescent COVID-19. The sequencing input was peripheral blood. The chain has TRBV5-1 and TRBJ2-1; 7 nucleotides line up with TRBD1. CDR3 sequence reads: CASSLLQGSNEQFF. The CDR3 DNA reads as TGCGCCAGCAGCTTATTACAGGGGAGCAATGAGCAGTTCTTC.